The present T cell receptor beta chain was sequenced within a study of blood T cell repertoires in COVID-19 (dated by TCRdb to the early 2020s). In the study overall: Samples covering the acute and convalescent phases of COVID-19 were provided by collaborators in the United States, Italy and Spain. HLA class I and class II types, where available, came from metadata supplied by the sample provider rather than from assay-based typing. The repertoires were released in a freely available public database intended as a resource for research on the immune response to SARS-CoV-2. A de-identified subject ID, COVID-19 status, age in years and sex were almost always included in the sample metadata. Samples were obtained from the ongoing ImmuneRACE study (first 160 participants) and from 1,254 subjects provided by 6 global collaborators. The dataset comprised deeply sampled blood TCRbeta repertoires from subjects exposed to, actively infected with, or recovered from COVID-19. The prospective study material was composed of cDNA or gDNA derived from T cells, B-cell-depleted T cells, or PBMCs.

CDR1 and CDR2 are drawn from the germline V gene (reference sequence): SEHNR, FQNEAQ. The CDR3, from cysteine to phenylalanine, totals 14 residues. CDR3 DNA is the only sequence kept; it has 42 bases, read in frame from the first base. The germline ends are 12 bases apart after V is trimmed by 5 bases and J by 2 bases. As regards this clone: No cognate antigen has been identified for it. No per-base quality is available; no much larger clone lies one base away.

The collaborating institutions used their own protocols to collect whole blood in K2EDTA tubes. Collaborator samples were shipped for TCRbeta analysis as frozen whole blood, isolated PBMCs, or DNA extracted from either sample type. What the research found in general, with its limitations: How much clinical and demographic metadata was included differed by source and by participant, and the metadata was provided uncurated.

The immunoSEQ Assay, a bias-controlled multiplex PCR, was used to amplify TCRbeta CDR3 regions from genomic DNA. In the source study's methods: Nucleated cell counts per sample were estimated from amplification of reference gene primers within the assay. Sequence reads were collapsed and filtered to measure the absolute abundance of every unique TCRbeta CDR3 rearrangement. Productive Simpson clonality was computed per sample as the square root of Simpson's diversity index over productive rearrangements. What TCRdb holds here is the immuneACCESS table cut down to in-frame rearrangements. Part of the clones is not present; checked against another copy, under half of the missing clones reflect an unresolved V gene, and the others are unexplained. V, J and clone size derive from that table, while D and trimming were established from the DNA sequence. In all, the sample holds more than 10,000 clones, and roughly 78% of those were seen once. The ten largest account for about a third of the sample.

Material for sequencing was peripheral blood. The sequence links TRBV7-9 to TRBJ1-1; no D gene call is confident. The sequence derives from a human donor in a cohort sampled during active COVID-19. CDR3 loop: CASSPRDGNTEAFF. The nucleotide sequence is TGTGCCAGCAGCCCCCGGGATGGAAACACTGAAGCTTTCTTT.